These T cell receptor beta chains were read from a single sample in a study of blood T cell repertoires in COVID-19. The data were produced by immunoSEQ multiplex PCR, yet TCRdb's version contains in-frame clones alone and is incomplete. The table has around 190,000 clones, roughly four fifths seen once. Sample: PBMCs or T cells enriched from blood (not recorded which). Receptor source: a man aged 35 to 55 who had recovered from COVID-19. The CDR3 runs from the conserved cysteine through the conserved F or W. The D gene is left open where the match is weak. Size is stated for part of the rows, as once, few or many counts, or as a class when the clone is expanded.

cdr3_length	v_call	clone_size	j_call	d_call	cdr3_aa	cdr3_nt
13	TRBV19	.	TRBJ1-5	.	CASSIARNQPQHF	TGTGCCAGTAGTATAGCGCGTAATCAGCCCCAGCATTTT
15	TRBV2	.	TRBJ1-6	TRBD1	CASHRGQGDHSPLHF	TGTGCCAGCCATAGAGGACAGGGTGATCATTCACCCCTCCACTTT
16	TRBV6-1	.	TRBJ2-1	TRBD1	CASSEPPGQYYNEQFF	TGTGCCAGCAGTGAACCTCCGGGACAGTACTACAATGAGCAGTTCTTC
15	TRBV30	.	TRBJ2-7	.	CAWRDFGPLSYEQYF	TGTGCCTGGAGGGACTTTGGTCCCCTATCCTACGAGCAGTACTTC
15	TRBV10-3	.	TRBJ1-2	.	CAISTQGPDNYGYTF	TGTGCCATCAGTACGCAGGGCCCCGATAACTATGGCTACACCTTC
15	TRBV4-1	.	TRBJ2-3	.	CASTDQGIGTDTQYF	TGCGCCAGTACAGATCAGGGGATTGGCACAGATACGCAGTATTTT
12	TRBV25-1	.	TRBJ1-2	TRBD1	CASSGQGGGYTF	TGTGCCAGCAGCGGGCAGGGGGGTGGCTACACCTTC
15	TRBV7-9	.	TRBJ1-3	TRBD1	CASSDRGPSGNTIYF	TGTGCCAGCAGCGACAGGGGCCCCTCTGGAAACACCATATATTTT
19	TRBV5-1	.	TRBJ1-3	.	CASSLLFNGMSRAGNTIYF	TGCGCCAGCAGCTTGCTTTTCAACGGGATGTCGCGCGCTGGAAACACCATATATTTT
15	TRBV6-5	.	TRBJ2-7	TRBD2	CASNLGGTPRSEQYF	TGTGCCAGCAACCTCGGGGGGACTCCACGGTCCGAGCAGTACTTC
12	TRBV15	.	TRBJ1-4	.	CATSRVNEKLFF	TGTGCCACCAGCAGAGTAAATGAAAAACTGTTTTTT
14	TRBV6-5	.	TRBJ2-7	TRBD2	CASSYGSGRDEQYF	TGTGCCAGCAGTTACGGTAGCGGGAGGGACGAGCAGTACTTC
15	TRBV3-1/TRBV3-2	.	TRBJ2-7	TRBD2	CASRRGASGNYEQYF	TGTGCCAGCAGGAGGGGGGCTAGCGGGAACTACGAGCAGTACTTC
15	TRBV2	.	TRBJ2-3	TRBD2	CASGRSGGGTDTQYF	TGTGCCAGCGGGCGGAGCGGCGGGGGGACAGATACGCAGTATTTT
14	TRBV2	.	TRBJ1-5	.	CASTIGNSNQPQHF	TGTGCCAGCACTATCGGTAATAGCAATCAGCCCCAGCATTTT
15	TRBV4-1	.	TRBJ1-2	TRBD1	CASSHIQGAGYGYTF	TGCGCCAGCAGCCATATACAGGGGGCCGGCTATGGCTACACCTTC
12	TRBV5-6	.	TRBJ1-5	.	CASSTTSQPQHF	TGTGCCAGCAGCACTACGAGTCAGCCCCAGCATTTT
13	TRBV2	many	TRBJ2-1	.	CASSVFAAGEQFF	TGTGCCAGCAGTGTTTTCGCGGCGGGTGAGCAGTTCTTC
15	TRBV5-4	.	TRBJ2-1	.	CASSLGSTQYNEQFF	TGTGCCAGCAGCTTGGGCTCGACTCAATACAATGAGCAGTTCTTC
15	TRBV11-2	.	TRBJ1-3	TRBD1	CASSPRTGMGNTIYF	TGTGCCAGCAGCCCTCGGACAGGGATGGGAAACACCATATATTTT
15	TRBV24-1	.	TRBJ1-5	TRBD1	CATAKTGIGNQPQHF	TGTGCCACCGCCAAGACAGGGATTGGCAATCAGCCCCAGCATTTT
15	TRBV4-1	.	TRBJ1-1	.	CASRSNPNSGTEAFF	TGCGCCAGCAGATCCAACCCTAACAGTGGCACTGAAGCTTTCTTT
14	TRBV20-1	.	TRBJ1-6	.	CSASLQVKGSPLHF	TGCAGTGCTAGTCTACAGGTGAAGGGTTCACCCCTCCACTTT
12	TRBV28	.	TRBJ1-2	.	CASSWSPRGYTF	TGTGCCAGCAGTTGGTCGCCGAGAGGCTACACCTTC
11	TRBV2	.	TRBJ2-1	.	CASRLGVEQFF	TGTGCCAGCAGGTTAGGGGTTGAGCAGTTCTTC
16	TRBV3-1/TRBV3-2	.	TRBJ2-3	TRBD2	CASSQGSGSFADTQYF	TGTGCCAGCAGCCAAGGTAGCGGGAGCTTCGCAGATACGCAGTATTTT
13	TRBV5-4	.	TRBJ2-1	.	CASSLGLYNEQFF	TGTGCCAGCAGCCTGGGACTTTACAATGAGCAGTTCTTC
18	TRBV19	few	TRBJ1-3	.	CASSSGQLPAPSGNTIYF	TGTGCCAGTAGTAGCGGACAGCTTCCTGCTCCCTCTGGAAACACCATATATTTT
13	TRBV3-1/TRBV3-2	many	TRBJ1-6	.	CASSQGERSPLHF	TGTGCCAGCAGCCAAGGCGAGCGTTCACCCCTCCACTTT
15	TRBV19	.	TRBJ2-6	.	CASSGGSSGANVLTF	TGTGCCAGTAGTGGGGGGAGCTCTGGGGCCAACGTCCTGACTTTC
14	TRBV12-5	.	TRBJ1-1	.	CASGRDKGYFEAFF	TGTGCTAGTGGTCGGGACAAGGGCTATTTTGAAGCTTTCTTT
16	TRBV3-1/TRBV3-2	.	TRBJ2-1	TRBD1	CASSHWTGSSYNEQFF	TGTGCCAGCAGCCATTGGACAGGGAGCTCCTACAATGAGCAGTTCTTC
15	TRBV7-9	.	TRBJ1-3	TRBD1	CASSPQTGYGNTIYF	TGTGCCAGCAGTCCTCAGACAGGGTACGGAAACACCATATATTTT
13	TRBV18	few	TRBJ1-1	.	CASSPLGGTEAFF	TGTGCCAGCTCACCATTGGGGGGCACTGAAGCTTTCTTT
13	TRBV5-4	.	TRBJ1-1	TRBD1	CASSRTGGTEAFF	TGTGCCAGCAGCCGGACAGGGGGCACTGAAGCTTTCTTT
14	TRBV13	.	TRBJ1-5	TRBD1	CASSQGQGLQPQHF	TGTGCCAGCAGCCAAGGACAGGGTCTTCAGCCCCAGCATTTT
15	TRBV4-1	.	TRBJ2-7	TRBD2	CASSRVAGAANEQYF	TGCGCCAGCAGCCGTGTAGCGGGAGCGGCGAACGAGCAGTACTTC
15	TRBV19	.	TRBJ2-1	TRBD2	CASSKREGYYNEQFF	TGTGCCAGTAGTAAACGGGAGGGGTACTACAATGAGCAGTTCTTC
15	TRBV11-3	.	TRBJ1-1	.	CASSLDWATLTEAFF	TGTGCCAGCAGCTTAGATTGGGCAACGTTGACTGAAGCTTTCTTT